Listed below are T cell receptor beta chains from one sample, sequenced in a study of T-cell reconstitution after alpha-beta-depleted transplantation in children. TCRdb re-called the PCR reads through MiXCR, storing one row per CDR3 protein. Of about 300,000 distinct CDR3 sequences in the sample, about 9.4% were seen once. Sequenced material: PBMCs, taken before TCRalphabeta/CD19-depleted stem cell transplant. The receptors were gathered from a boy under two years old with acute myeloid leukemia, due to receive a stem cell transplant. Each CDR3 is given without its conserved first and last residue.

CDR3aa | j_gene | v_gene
ASSLTPADGEQF | TRBJ2-1 | TRBV7-3
ASSVSDRSNYGYT | TRBJ1-2 | TRBV9
ASSWLPSAVTDTQY | TRBJ2-3 | TRBV6-5
ASSVADRSEQY | TRBJ2-7 | TRBV9
ASSFRTGAEGNQPQH | TRBJ1-5 | TRBV12-3/TRBV12-4
ASSLKRDYGYT | TRBJ1-2 | TRBV6-5
ASSLAGGVNQPQH | TRBJ1-5 | TRBV7-2
ASSYVRGNNQPQH | TRBJ1-5 | TRBV6-5
ASSLVGGTSGMHEQF | TRBJ2-1 | TRBV7-2
ASSSRTGGDYGYT | TRBJ1-2 | TRBV7-2